These 8 T cell receptor beta chains originate from one sample sequenced in a study of blood T cell repertoires in COVID-19. Clones were sequenced by immunoSEQ multiplex PCR, and TCRdb holds only the in-frame ones, with some missing. The data show over 250,000 clones, 90% seen once. The sample taken for sequencing was PBMCs or T cells enriched from blood (not recorded which). The source is a man between 60 and 70 years old who had recovered from COVID-19.

The rearrangement uses TRBV6-4 and TRBJ1-4; 8 positions agree with TRBD1. The germline CDR1 and CDR2 sequences are MRHNA and SNTAGT. With V trimmed by 4 bases and J by 8 bases, 9 bases remained unmatched. The CDR3 totals 15 residues. CDR3: CASSGKQTGDEKLFF. CDR3 in DNA: TGTGCCAGCAGTGGAAAACAGACAGGGGACGAAAAACTGTTTTTT.

This chain joins TRBV4-1 and TRBJ2-1; 7 positions match TRBD2. This CDR3 spans 16 amino acids. The V and J ends lost 3 bases and 4 bases, in that order; junction bases with no gene match: 9. The V gene's germline CDR1 is MGHRA and CDR2 YSYEKL. The CDR3 DNA reads as TGCGCCAGCAGCCAGGACCCGGGACTAAGATACAATGAGCAGTTCTTC. As protein: CASSQDPGLRYNEQFF.

The V gene is TRBV2, the J gene TRBJ2-7, with a weak D call TRBD2 (6 bases). Germline-derived CDR1 and CDR2 are SNHLY and FYNNEI. The CDR3 runs 14 residues. The V and J ends lost 2 bases and 2 bases respectively, with 10 bases between them. Written as DNA, the CDR3 is TGTGCCAGCAGTGAACGGGAGACAGCCTACGAGCAGTACTTC. This translates into CASSERETAYEQYF. The variable domain in full, with the rest retrieved from reference TRBV2 and TRBJ2-7, is EPEVTQTPSHQVTQMGQEVILRCVPISNHLYFYWYRQILGQKVEFLVSFYNNEISEKSEIFDDQFSVERPDGSNFTLKIRSTKLEDSAMYFCASSERETAYEQYFGPGTRLTVT.

The DNA for the CDR3 is TGTGCCTGGGGACAGGGGGCGAACACTGAAGCTTTCTTT. It translates to CAWGQGANTEAFF. The chain links TRBV30 to TRBJ1-1; the match to TRBD1 covers 11 bases. V gave up 5 bases and J gave up 1 base; unmatched junction bases: 0. The CDR3 runs 13 residues. From germline, CDR1 is GTSNPN and CDR2 SVGIG (reference sequence).

The V gene is TRBV7-3, the J gene TRBJ1-1, with D tentatively TRBD1 (5 bases). The CDR3 consists of 14 residues. Trimming pared 1 base from V and 4 bases from J, leaving 10 bases between. Germline CDR1 SGHTA, CDR2 FQGTGA. The CDR3 is CASSLIQGTTEAFF. As DNA, the CDR3 is TGTGCCAGCAGCTTAATCCAGGGAACCACTGAAGCTTTCTTT.

The V call is TRBV7-2, the J call TRBJ1-6; 9 positions agree with TRBD1. The CDR3 runs 15 residues. Germline V CDR1 and CDR2: SGHTA, FQGNSA. V shed 5 bases, J shed 6 bases, and the junction held 5 bases outside the gene matches. CDR3 sequence (DNA): TGTGCCAGCAGCGAACAGGGGGCCGGTAATTCACCCCTCCACTTT. Translation gives CASSEQGAGNSPLHF.

V is TRBV19 and J is TRBJ1-2, with TRBD1 matching 7 bases. The germline CDR1 and CDR2 sequences are LNHDA and SQIVND (reference sequence). This CDR3 has 13 amino acids. The V gene end was trimmed by 6 bases and the J gene end by 4 bases; junction bases not matched to a gene: 5. In DNA form, the CDR3 reads TGTGCCAGTAGACGGGACAGCCTCTATGGCTACACCTTC. Its protein product is CASRRDSLYGYTF.

The V call is TRBV10-3, the J call TRBJ1-2, with D maybe TRBD1 (6 bases). This CDR3 has 13 residues. The germline CDR1 and CDR2 sequences are ENHRY and SYGVKD. Trimming cost V 6 bases and J 7 bases, with 15 bases left between them. The CDR3 loop reads CAISQTGLSGYTF. The DNA of the CDR3 is TGTGCCATCAGCCAGACAGGTTTGAGTGGCTACACCTTC.